A selection of T cell receptor beta chains follows, all from one sample in a study of PD-1 blockade in classical Hodgkin lymphoma. Profiling relied on immunoSEQ multiplex PCR, and the TCRdb table lists in-frame clones only, not all of them. The repertoire holds some 110,000 clones, with approximately 90% as singletons. This material consisted of peripheral blood mononuclear cells (PBMCs), taken before the fourth cycle of nivolumab. The receptors come from a human donor with classical Hodgkin lymphoma. The CDR3 runs from the conserved cysteine through the conserved F or W. D genes are given only for firm matches. Rows give clone size only sometimes, using once, few, many, or a class for an expanded clone.

>TRBV10-3|NA|TRBJ2-7|TRBD1
TGTGCCATCAGTGAATTACCGGGACAGGGGGTGGGCGAGCAGTACTTC
CAISELPGQGVGEQYF
>TRBV28|once|TRBJ1-2|NA
TGTGGAACGAGGGGCCCCGCCCTCTATGGCTACACCTTC
CGTRGPALYGYTF
>TRBV28|NA|TRBJ2-5|TRBD2
TGTGCCAGCAGTTTTGAGCGGACTAGCGGGAAAGAGACCCAGTACTTC
CASSFERTSGKETQYF
>TRBV19|NA|TRBJ1-1|NA
TGTGCCAGTATGGAGAGGGGGGGAGGCACTGAAGCTTTCTTT
CASMERGGGTEAFF
>TRBV29-1|NA|TRBJ2-5|TRBD2
TGCAGCGTTGGATCACCCGAACACACCGGGACTAGCGTACCACAAGAGACCCAGTACTTC
CSVGSPEHTGTSVPQETQYF
>TRBV7-9|NA|TRBJ2-2|NA
TGTGCCAGCAGCTTAGGGGCTCACACCGGGGAGCTGTTTTTT
CASSLGAHTGELFF
>TRBV13|once|TRBJ2-6|NA
TGTGCCACCAATGACAGGGACTTTAACTCTGGGGCCAACGTCCTGACTTTC
CATNDRDFNSGANVLTF
>TRBV4-3|NA|TRBJ1-2|NA
TGCGCCAGCAGCCATCCGGACGGAGAAAACTATGGCTACACCTTC
CASSHPDGENYGYTF
>TRBV27|NA|TRBJ1-5|NA
TGTGCCAGCAGTTTATCAGGAGGGAATGGCAATCAGCCCCAGCATTTT
CASSLSGGNGNQPQHF
>TRBV14|NA|TRBJ2-7|NA
TGTGCCAGCAGCCAAAACCTACAGGGCGTACCCCACGAGCAGTACTTC
CASSQNLQGVPHEQYF
>TRBV19|NA|TRBJ2-1|TRBD2
TGTGCCAGTAGTAGCGGGACTAGCGGATACAATGAGCAGTTCTTC
CASSSGTSGYNEQFF
>TRBV25-1|NA|TRBJ2-6|NA
TGTGCCAGCAGCGAATCTGGGGCCAACGTCCTGACTTTC
CASSESGANVLTF
>TRBV2|NA|TRBJ2-3|NA
TGTGCCAGCAGTGAGGGCCCCGGGGTCACAGATACGCAGTATTTT
CASSEGPGVTDTQYF
>TRBV9|NA|TRBJ1-2|NA
TGTGCCAGCAGCGTAGAGGGTGCCTATGGCTACACCTTC
CASSVEGAYGYTF
>TRBV28|NA|TRBJ2-5|NA
TGTGCCAGCAGGTCCCAAGAGACCCAGTACTTC
CASRSQETQYF
>TRBV4-1|NA|TRBJ2-1|TRBD2
TGCGCCAGCAGCCAAGGGACTAGCCTCTACAATGAGCAGTTCTTC
CASSQGTSLYNEQFF
>TRBV4-3|NA|TRBJ1-5|TRBD1
TGCGCCAGCAGCCCGGGACAGGCTAATCAGCCCCAGCATTTT
CASSPGQANQPQHF
>TRBV6-6|NA|TRBJ2-1|NA
TGTGCCAGCAGTAACGGCGGGAAGTACGATGAGCAGTTCTTC
CASSNGGKYDEQFF
>TRBV4-3|NA|TRBJ2-3|NA
TGCGCCAGCAGCCAAGCGGGGGCTTACACAGATACGCAGTATTTT
CASSQAGAYTDTQYF
>TRBV27|NA|TRBJ1-2|TRBD1
TGTGCCAGCAGTTTGTCAGGGGGAGATGGGGGCTACACCTTC
CASSLSGGDGGYTF
>TRBV9|NA|TRBJ1-4|TRBD1
TGTGCCAGCAGCGCAGGACAGGGAGTGCGGGAAAAACTGTTTTTT
CASSAGQGVREKLFF
>TRBV4-1|NA|TRBJ1-1|NA
TGCGCCAGCAGCCAATTCAGGAACACTGAAGCTTTCTTT
CASSQFRNTEAFF
>TRBV5-3|NA|TRBJ2-7|NA
TGTGCCAGAAGCATCGGGACTCACTACGAGCAGTACTTC
CARSIGTHYEQYF
>TRBV5-4|NA|TRBJ2-5|TRBD1
TGTGCCAGCAGCAGGGACAGCCAAGAGACCCAGTACTTC
CASSRDSQETQYF
>TRBV15|NA|TRBJ1-2|NA
TGTGCCACCAGCAGAGACCTCGTCCCCGTGGCGGACTACTATGGCTACACCTTC
CATSRDLVPVADYYGYTF
>TRBV13|NA|TRBJ2-3|NA
TGTGCCAGCAGCTTATGGGCTTCCAACTTTAGGCAGTATTTT
CASSLWASNFRQYF
>TRBV7-6|NA|TRBJ2-3|TRBD2
TGTGCCAGCAGCTTAGACCCTAGCGGGCCCCCAGATACGCAGTATTTT
CASSLDPSGPPDTQYF
>TRBV10-1|NA|TRBJ2-3|NA
TGCGCCAGCAGCGCGATGACCACTAGCACAGATACGCAGTATTTT
CASSAMTTSTDTQYF
>TRBV27|NA|TRBJ2-1|TRBD2
TGTGCCAGCAGTTTATGGTCTAGCGGAGGGGCTCTTGAGCAGTTCTTC
CASSLWSSGGALEQFF
>TRBV27|NA|TRBJ1-2|TRBD1
TGTGCCAGCAGTTCCTCCGGGACAGGGAACTATGGCTACACCTTC
CASSSSGTGNYGYTF
>TRBV7-9|NA|TRBJ2-2|NA
TGTGCCAGCCTCTTAGACGGGAACACCGGGGAGCTGTTTTTT
CASLLDGNTGELFF
>TRBV6-6|NA|TRBJ1-2|NA
TGTGCCAGCAGTTTGGATGATAGCTATGGCTACACCTTC
CASSLDDSYGYTF
>TRBV5-4|NA|TRBJ2-2|TRBD2
TGTGCCAGCAGCGGTAGCGGGGCGAACACCGGGGAGCTGTTTTTT
CASSGSGANTGELFF
>TRBV6-6|NA|TRBJ1-5|NA
TGTGCCAGCAGGGATGACCTAAATCAGCCCCAGCATTTT
CASRDDLNQPQHF
>TRBV2|NA|TRBJ2-7|TRBD1
TGTGCCAGCAGACGAACAGGGGCCAGCTCCTACGAGCAGTACTTC
CASRRTGASSYEQYF
>TRBV6-6|NA|TRBJ2-1|TRBD2
TGTGCCAGCAGACATGTAGCGGGAGACAATGAGCAGTTCTTC
CASRHVAGDNEQFF
>TRBV7-2|NA|TRBJ2-5|NA
TGTGCCAGCAGCCGACAACACCAAGAGACCCAGTACTTC
CASSRQHQETQYF
>TRBV7-8|NA|TRBJ1-1|TRBD1
TGTGCCAGCAGCTCGGGACAGGGGTACACTGAAGCTTTCTTT
CASSSGQGYTEAFF
>TRBV30|NA|TRBJ1-1|NA
TGTGCCTGGAAAGGGGGAAGGGGCATGAACACTGAAGCTTTCTTT
CAWKGGRGMNTEAFF
>TRBV19|NA|TRBJ1-1|NA
TGTGCCAGTAGTATTAGAGGGCTGAACACTGAAGCTTTCTTT
CASSIRGLNTEAFF
>TRBV2|NA|TRBJ1-5|NA
TGTGCCAGCAGTGAAATCCGGGGGGCTCAGCCCCAGCATTTT
CASSEIRGAQPQHF
>TRBV7-2|NA|TRBJ2-2|TRBD1
TGTGCCAGCAGCTCGGACAGGGGGCCCGGGGAGCTGTTTTTT
CASSSDRGPGELFF